This T cell receptor beta chain was documented in a study of blood T cell repertoires in COVID-19. V was pared by 4 bases and J by 7 bases, with 14 bases between. The germline gives CDR1 MDHEN, CDR2 SYDVKM. This CDR3 is built from 14 residues. Source study methods: Amplification of reference gene primers provided the estimated nucleated cell counts. Clones were read by immunoSEQ multiplex PCR, and TCRdb kept only the in-frame ones, dropping some. D and trimming come from the DNA, and the V and J calls and clone size come from that table. Altogether roughly 280,000 clones are present, roughly nine tenths being singletons, with the ten largest covering less than 3%. Across under 25 US areas, participants ranged in age from 18 to 89 years. Assignment of participants to cohorts was predicated upon participant-reported clinical history. Cohort 3 recovered donors had two negative PCRs, clearance, or symptom resolution.

This TCR was recovered from a woman in her forties or fifties who had recovered from COVID-19. The rearrangement joins TRBV28 to TRBJ1-5; no clear D gene. The sequencing sample was made of PBMCs or T cells enriched from blood (not recorded which). Here the CDR3 DNA reads TGTGCCAGCAGTTCTCTCGGGTTTGGGCAGCCCCAGCATTTT. Its translation is CASSSLGFGQPQHF.